The entry below describes one T cell receptor beta chain. Measured with immunoSEQ multiplex PCR; TCRdb has only the in-frame clones, and not every one. The sample has about 250,000 clones; 87% are singletons. This sample stems from a study of cytomegalovirus exposure and HLA in healthy donors. This CDR3 contains 14 residues. The V gene's germline CDR1 is SQVTM and CDR2 ANQGSEA. V lost 6 bases and J lost 0; bases outside the gene matches: 4. The V call is TRBV29-1, the J call TRBJ2-3; 9 positions match TRBD1. This TCR came from a man between 18 and 29 years old in good health and CMV-seropositive. Sequenced: PBMCs. The CDR3 protein is CSVAQGASTDTQYF. The CDR3 DNA is TGCAGCGTGGCACAGGGGGCGAGCACAGATACGCAGTATTTT.